What follows is one T cell receptor (beta chain) and its context. Sample-barcoded 5' priming and a J-beta primer mix drove a second PCR of about 6 to 12 cycles. One entry per CDR3 protein results from TCRdb running MiXCR on the 5' RACE reads. The sample contains roughly 410,000 distinct CDR3 sequences, 45% to 65% of which appear only once. CDR3 length: 15 amino acids. Trimming removed 3 bases at V and 4 bases at J, with 15 bases between. From germline, CDR1 is KGHSH and CDR2 LQKENI. These data are taken from a study of blood T cells in healthy people across ages. The origin of this receptor is a man in his sixties in good health. Sequencing was performed on blood. This rearrangement joins TRBV18 to TRBJ1-1; perhaps TRBD1 as D (5 bases). CDR3 residues: CASSPASGPLTEAFF. The CDR3 bases are TGTGCCAGCTCACCGGCTTCGGGACCGCTCACTGAAGCTTTCTTT.